This T cell receptor beta chain is drawn from a study of identical twins. Whole-study findings and limits: Reduced insertions were recorded for abundant cord blood beta clonotypes, with no such pattern in memory repertoires.

This clonotype appeared a single time. Its antigen is undetermined. Using its own MiXCR run on the 5' RACE reads, TCRdb lists one record per CDR3 protein. The top ten hold about 0.97% of the sample, which has roughly 470,000 distinct CDR3 sequences, over 11% seen once. V was shortened by 7 bases and J by 1 base, with 14 bases between the two germline ends. CDR1 is SNHLY and CDR2 is FYNNEI in the germline V gene. This CDR3 is built from 14 residues. The same specimen was also included in a second study, on yellow fever vaccine responses in identical twins.

Sequenced: CD4+ T cells sorted from blood. The chain joins TRBV2 to TRBJ2-7; unclear D gene. The receptor was derived from a woman under 30 in good health. The CDR3 reads CASNEEGRSYEQYF. The CDR3 nucleotides read TGTGCCAGCAACGAAGAAGGACGGTCCTACGAGCAGTACTTC.